What follows are 8 T cell receptor beta chains derived from one specimen sequenced in a study of vaccination and CD4 T cells after COVID-19 (dated by TCRdb to between 2021 and 2024). No cognate antigen is known for these TCRs. The meaning of the sample's treatment or condition label: roughly nine-day PBMC culture with coronavirus spike peptide pools or control peptides (ViraFEST assay). To prepare the library, PCR was applied. Sequencing was carried out with an Illumina iSeq 100. DNA from cultured CD4+ T cells was subjected to TCR sequencing with the Oncomine TCR Beta short-read assay at the Johns Hopkins FTIC core. TCRdb itself trimmed the public reads at Q25 with fastp, ran MiXCR and retained productive beta chains. Each entry merges the rows of one CDR3 protein and shows their most common DNA and genes. This sample comprises 15,000 to 20,000 distinct CDR3 sequences, roughly 59% of them detected only once. The leading ten clones occupy about 9.4% of the sample.

The sample was CD4+ T cells from blood, cultured in vitro. The receptors originated from a human donor who had recovered from COVID-19.

The chain is built from TRBV20-1 and TRBJ1-2; D may be TRBD1 (6 bases). The germline gives CDR1 DFQATT, CDR2 SNEGSKA (reference sequence). V shed 6 bases and J shed 5 bases, with 13 bases lying between them. The CDR3 sequence is 12 residues long. CDR3: CSALEGGYGYTF. In DNA, the CDR3 is TGCAGTGCCCTTGAAGGGGGGTATGGCTACACCTTC.

This clonotype was counted once. The chain has TRBV6-5 and TRBJ2-7; perhaps D is TRBD1 or TRBD2 (5 bases each). This CDR3 has 15 residues. Per the germline V gene, CDR1 is MNHEY and CDR2 is SVGAGI. V was cut by 3 bases and J by 4 bases, with 16 bases left in between. CDR3 coding DNA: TGTGCCAGCAGTTATTCACTCTCGGGGCCTTACGAGCAGTACTTC. Protein sequence: CASSYSLSGPYEQYF.

The chain is built from TRBV28 and TRBJ1-5; D is uncertain. CDR3 length equals 12 residues. Trimming took 8 bases from V and 4 from J, leaving 9 bases between them. The germline V gene encodes CDR1 MDHEN and CDR2 SYDVKM. The CDR3 loop is CASVGRNQPQHF. The CDR3 nucleotides read TGTGCCAGCGTCGGTAGAAATCAGCCCCAGCATTTT.

The genes are TRBV24-1 and TRBJ1-5, with 9 bases that match TRBD1. The CDR3 extends over 14 amino acids. Germline assignment: CDR1 KGHDR and CDR2 SFDVKD. The trim removed 7 bases at V and 3 bases at J, leaving 3 bases unmatched. DNA of the CDR3: TGTGCCACCAGAGGACAGGGGAACAATCAGCCCCAGCATTTT. This sequence encodes CATRGQGNNQPQHF.

The chain employs TRBV7-2 and TRBJ2-2; D remains ambiguous. The CDR3 runs 15 residues. CDR1 SGHTA and CDR2 FQGNSA come from the germline V gene. Trimming removed 1 base from V and 0 bases from J, with 6 bases in between. CDR3 protein: CASSLGVANTGELFF. For the CDR3, the DNA is TGTGCCAGCAGCTTAGGAGTAGCGAACACCGGGGAGCTGTTTTTT.

The chain recombines TRBV20-1 with TRBJ2-1; D ambiguous. CDR1 is DFQATT, CDR2 SNEGSKA, per germline (reference sequence). This CDR3 is built from 14 residues. V shed 0 bases and J shed 3 bases, with 9 bases lying between them. The CDR3 nucleotides read TGCAGTGCTAGAGATTTTCGCGGCTACAATGAGCAGTTCTTC. Amino acids: CSARDFRGYNEQFF.

The V and J genes are TRBV6-1 and TRBJ1-1; D gene ambiguous. Trimming shortened V by 5 bases and J by 7 bases, and 11 bases separated the two germline ends. The CDR3 is 12 residues long. Per the germline V gene, CDR1 is MNHNS and CDR2 is SASEGT. The CDR3 loop is CASSLLWGEAFF. The CDR3 DNA sequence: TGTGCCAGCAGTCTACTGTGGGGTGAAGCTTTCTTT.

This clonotype was detected once. The V call is TRBV30, the J call TRBJ1-2, with unresolved D. Trimming removed 0 bases at V and 6 bases at J, with 8 bases between. The CDR3 is made up of 12 amino acids. Germline CDR1 GTSNPN, CDR2 SVGIG (reference sequence). The CDR3 DNA reads TGTGCCTGGAGTGTCCCCGGGGATGGCTACACCTTC. Translated, it gives CAWSVPGDGYTF.